This TCR beta chain was observed in a study of vaccination and CD4 T cells after COVID-19. Indicated treatment: approximately 10-day PBMC culture with coronavirus spike peptide pools or control peptides (ViraFEST assay). J gave up 4 bases and V 5 bases, and 8 bases lay outside the gene matches. The CDR3 has 15 amino acids. The germline V gene encodes CDR1 MNHEY and CDR2 SVGEGT. In regard to this clonotype: Its antigen is currently unknown.

Sequence data for DNA of cultured CD4+ T cells were generated by the Oncomine TCR Beta short-read assay. TCRdb re-derived calls from the PCR reads in MiXCR, one entry per CDR3 protein. The table lists roughly 12,000 distinct CDR3 sequences, 45% to 55% of them singletons, with roughly a fifth in the top ten. The sequenced sample was CD4+ T cells from blood, cultured in vitro. The gene calls are TRBV6-2 or TRBV6-3 and TRBJ2-5; 9 bases fit TRBD1. The clonotype originates from a human donor who had recovered from COVID-19. For the CDR3, the DNA is TGTGCCAGCAGTAAACACCGGGACAGGGTAGAGACCCAGTACTTC. It specifies CASSKHRDRVETQYF.